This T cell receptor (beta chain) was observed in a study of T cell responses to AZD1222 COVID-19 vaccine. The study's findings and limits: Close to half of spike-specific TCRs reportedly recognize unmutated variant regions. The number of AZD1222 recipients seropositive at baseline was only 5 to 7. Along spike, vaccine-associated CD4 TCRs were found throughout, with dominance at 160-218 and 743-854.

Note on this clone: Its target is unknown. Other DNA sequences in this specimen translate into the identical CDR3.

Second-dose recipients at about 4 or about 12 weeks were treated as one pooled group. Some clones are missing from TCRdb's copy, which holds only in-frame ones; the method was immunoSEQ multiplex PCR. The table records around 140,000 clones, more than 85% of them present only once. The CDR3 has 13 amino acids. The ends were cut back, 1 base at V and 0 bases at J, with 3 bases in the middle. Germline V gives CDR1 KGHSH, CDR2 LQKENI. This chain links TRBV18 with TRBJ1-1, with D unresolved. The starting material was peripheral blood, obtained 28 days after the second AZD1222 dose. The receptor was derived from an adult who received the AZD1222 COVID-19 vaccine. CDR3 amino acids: CASSPRVNTEAFF. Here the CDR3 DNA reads TGTGCCAGCTCACCACGAGTGAACACTGAAGCTTTCTTT.